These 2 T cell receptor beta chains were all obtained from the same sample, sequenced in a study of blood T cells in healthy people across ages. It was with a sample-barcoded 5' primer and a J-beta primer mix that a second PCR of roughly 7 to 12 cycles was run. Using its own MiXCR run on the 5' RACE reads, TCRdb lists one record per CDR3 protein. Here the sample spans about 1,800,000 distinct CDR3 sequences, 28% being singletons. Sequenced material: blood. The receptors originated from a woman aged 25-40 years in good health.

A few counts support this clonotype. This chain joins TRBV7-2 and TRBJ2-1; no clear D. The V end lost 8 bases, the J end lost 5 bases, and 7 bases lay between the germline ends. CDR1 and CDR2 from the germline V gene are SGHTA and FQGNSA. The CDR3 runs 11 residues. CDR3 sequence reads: CASRAHNEQFF. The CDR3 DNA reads TGTGCCAGCCGGGCCCACAATGAGCAGTTCTTC.

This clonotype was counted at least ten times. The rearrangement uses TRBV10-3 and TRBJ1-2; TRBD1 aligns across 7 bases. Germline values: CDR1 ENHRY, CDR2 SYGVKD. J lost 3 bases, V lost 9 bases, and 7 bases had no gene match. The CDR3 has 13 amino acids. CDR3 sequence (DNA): TGTGCCATTGGACAGGACGCGGACTATGGCTACACCTTC. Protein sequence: CAIGQDADYGYTF.